The text below deals with one TCR beta chain. Genomic DNA from each subset was divided evenly over several immunoSEQ plates. The protocol was immunoSEQ multiplex PCR, while the TCRdb copy is restricted to in-frame clones and leaves out a portion. The table records around 2.5 million clones, 93% of them present only once. This entry is derived from a study of shared clonotypes between healthy human individuals. Study in general: Per donor, three plates held CD4 naive cells, three held CD4 memory, two held CD8 naive and one held CD8 memory.

Trimming cost V 5 bases and J 10 bases; bases outside gene matches: 17. The CDR3 extends over 16 amino acids. Germline CDR1 is MNHEY and CDR2 is SMNVEV (reference sequence). The origin of this receptor is a young man in good health. Some clones in this sample may be carry-over from other donors' samples. The chain couples TRBV27 to TRBJ1-2, with TRBD1 matching 9 bases. Sequenced input: naive CD4+ T cells from PBMCs. Noted subset: CD45RA+ positively selected. The CDR3 coding sequence is TGTGCCAGCAGTCTCGAGGGGAGCTTACAGGGGGCTAACTACACCTTC. It is translated as CASSLEGSLQGANYTF.